The clone carrying this T cell receptor beta chain was counted many times. The antigen remains undetermined. TCRdb independently ran MiXCR on the reads; one entry per CDR3 protein. The top ten hold around 2.8% of the sample, which has about 740,000 distinct CDR3 sequences, 35% seen once. This entry comes from a study of T cell repertoires in cytomegalovirus infection. General study points: It was HLA-C-restricted CMV-specific TCR beta clonotypes that dominated the response ex vivo.

Trimming at V came to 7 bases and at J to 2 bases, leaving 17 bases not matched to a gene. The CDR3 consists of 18 residues. Germline V lookup: CDR1 MNHNY, CDR2 SVGAGI (reference sequence). The TCR originated in a human donor in good health (CMV status not recorded). Some clones in this sample may be carry-over from other donors' samples. The J gene is TRBJ1-5, the V gene TRBV6-6; the match to TRBD1 covers 7 bases. Sequences were obtained from PBMCs. CDR3 sequence: CASILNVVGGDGNQPQHF. For the CDR3, the DNA is TGTGCCAGCATCCTAAATGTCGTAGGGGGCGATGGCAATCAGCCCCAGCATTTT.